This entry lists 21 T cell receptor beta chains sequenced from one sample in a study of T-cell memory formation after mild COVID-19 (dated by TCRdb to about 2021). The library was obtained by 5' RACE. The instrument was an Illumina NovaSeq 6000. Clones were called with MiXCR by TCRdb after fastp trimmed the public reads at Q25, and only in-frame beta chains were retained. Rows are unified per CDR3 protein, each entry keeping the most common DNA and genes. A total of under 450,000 distinct CDR3 sequences appear in this sample, about 22% of them only once. Around 14% of the sample belongs to the ten largest clones. Specimen: PBMCs or a T cell subset sorted from them (not recorded which). The receptors were sampled from an adult woman who had mild COVID-19 (a few samples of this study predate the infection). The sample titles of this study are shuffled in the database, so cell type and time point are left out; the donor was told from shared clones.

This clonotype has more than one count but fewer than ten. The V and J genes are TRBV12-3 or TRBV12-4 and TRBJ2-3; no clear D. The length of the CDR3 is 13 residues. Trimming removed 5 bases from V and 2 bases from J, with 8 bases in between. Written as DNA, the CDR3 is TGTGCCAGCAGTCCGAGCATCACAGATACGCAGTATTTT. Its translation: CASSPSITDTQYF.

This clonotype was seen a few times. The CDR3, as DNA: TGTGCCAGCAAACCGGGACAGGGGGCTGGCTACACCTTC. The encoded protein is CASKPGQGAGYTF. The V call is TRBV6-1, the J call TRBJ1-2; TRBD1 aligns across 12 bases. V dropped 7 bases and J dropped 7; count of bases not matched to a gene: 4. The germline CDR1 and CDR2 sequences are MNHNS and SASEGT. This CDR3 has 13 amino acids.

There are a few counts of this clonotype. The chain links TRBV29-1 to TRBJ2-6; D is uncertain. V lost 6 bases and J lost 2, with 11 bases in between. The CDR3 runs to 14 residues. Germline V CDR1 and CDR2: SQVTM, ANQGSEA. CDR3 loop: CSVASGTGANVLTF. CDR3 in DNA: TGCAGCGTCGCCTCAGGTACTGGGGCCAACGTCCTGACTTTC.

This clonotype has a handful of counts. The gene calls are TRBV12-3 or TRBV12-4 and TRBJ1-6; D is ambiguous. This CDR3 is built from 12 residues. Trimming pared 6 bases from V and 5 bases from J, leaving 5 bases between. CDR3 protein: CASSVNNSPLHF. CDR3 nucleotides: TGTGCCAGCAGCGTAAATAATTCACCCCTCCACTTT.

This rearrangement joins TRBV3-1 to TRBJ2-7; no definite D call. The CDR3 consists of 12 residues. Trimming took off 3 bases at V and 3 bases at J, with 6 bases between the two ends. CDR1 is LGHDT, CDR2 YNNKEL, per germline (reference sequence). The CDR3 spells CASSHAYYEQYF. The DNA of the CDR3 is TGTGCCAGCAGCCACGCGTACTACGAGCAGTACTTC.

V usage is TRBV6-5 and J usage is TRBJ2-4, with D maybe TRBD2 (5 bases). The CDR3 contains 15 residues. V was cut by 0 bases and J by 8 bases, with 14 bases left in between. CDR1 is MNHEY and CDR2 is SVGAGI in the germline V gene. CDR3 in DNA: TGTGCCAGCAGTTACTCGTGGGGTTTGGGAGACATTCAGTACTTC. Protein sequence: CASSYSWGLGDIQYF.

V usage is TRBV24-1 and J usage is TRBJ1-3, with 7 bases fitting TRBD1. J was trimmed by 14 bases and V by 4 bases; bases with no gene match: 7. This CDR3 is built from 12 residues. Germline CDR1 is KGHDR and CDR2 is SFDVKD. CDR3 sequence (DNA): TGTGCCACCAGTGACCCCGGACAGGACTTATATTTT. It is translated as CATSDPGQDLYF.

This clonotype was observed a handful of times. The chain uses TRBV6-1 and TRBJ2-1, with a tentative D call TRBD2 (7 bases). The CDR3 extends over 16 amino acids. Germline V gene lookup returns CDR1 MNHNS and CDR2 SASEGT. Trimming left V 0 bases short and J 9 bases short, with 18 bases between. The CDR3, as DNA: TGTGCCAGCAGTGAAGCGATGTGGGGGGGCCTCGGTGAGCAGTTCTTC. Translating it yields CASSEAMWGGLGEQFF.

The rearrangement links TRBV4-1 to TRBJ2-6, with D hard to call. Germline loops: CDR1 MGHRA, CDR2 YSYEKL. V lost 0 bases to trimming and J lost 0 bases, with 12 bases between them. The CDR3 covers 18 residues. The DNA of the CDR3 is TGCGCCAGCAGCCAAGATCCAGACCCCACCTCTGGGGCCAACGTCCTGACTTTC. Translated, it gives CASSQDPDPTSGANVLTF.

This clonotype was counted a few times. The chain has TRBV20-1 and TRBJ2-7; D is ambiguous. Germline values: CDR1 DFQATT, CDR2 SNEGSKA (reference sequence). V lost 2 bases to trimming and J lost 0 bases, with 20 bases between them. The length of the CDR3 is 17 residues. The CDR3 bases are TGCAGTGCTAGACCGACCCCCCTTAGACCCATCTCCTACGAGCAGTACTTC. Translation gives CSARPTPLRPISYEQYF.

The chain combines TRBV9 with TRBJ2-1, with D possibly being TRBD2 (6 bases). This CDR3 spans 15 amino acids. V was pared by 0 bases and J by 4 bases, with 11 bases between. CDR1 and CDR2 (germline): SGDLS, YYNGEE. The CDR3 here is CASSVAGERYNEQFF. The CDR3 DNA is TGTGCCAGCAGCGTAGCGGGAGAACGATACAATGAGCAGTTCTTC.

This CDR3 reads CASSPIIGQGDTGELFF. In DNA form, the CDR3 reads TGTGCCAGCAGCCCTATTATTGGACAGGGAGACACCGGGGAGCTGTTTTTT. V gene TRBV3-1 combines with J gene TRBJ2-2, with 8 bases identical to TRBD1. Germline V gives CDR1 LGHDT, CDR2 YNNKEL (reference sequence). The CDR3 is 17 amino acids. The V gene end was trimmed by 4 bases and the J gene end by 3 bases; junction bases not matched to a gene: 10.

This clonotype was seen more than once but under ten times. The chain couples TRBV7-9 to TRBJ2-3; 7 bases map to TRBD2. The V gene end was trimmed by 6 bases and the J gene end by 0 bases; junction bases not matched to a gene: 3. The CDR3 covers 14 residues. Germline V gene sequence: CDR1 SEHNR, CDR2 FQNEAQ (reference sequence). CDR3 coding DNA: TGTGCCAGCAGAAATAGCGGGAGCACAGATACGCAGTATTTT. This gives the protein CASRNSGSTDTQYF.

V usage is TRBV30 and J usage is TRBJ2-3; D not resolved. This CDR3 has 12 residues. Germline CDR1 GTSNPN, CDR2 SVGIG (reference sequence). Trimming pared 4 bases from V and 2 bases from J, leaving 7 bases between. The DNA for the CDR3 is TGTGCCTGGATTCCCATCACAGATACGCAGTATTTT. Amino acid sequence: CAWIPITDTQYF.

The table lists this clonotype with a few counts. This chain connects TRBV6-5 to TRBJ2-1; TRBD2 matches at 9 bases. From germline, CDR1 is MNHEY and CDR2 SVGAGI. V dropped 3 bases and J dropped 4; count of bases not matched to a gene: 4. This CDR3 has 15 amino acids. The CDR3 DNA reads TGTGCCAGCAGTTATCTAGCGGGGAGGTACAATGAGCAGTTCTTC. It is translated as CASSYLAGRYNEQFF.

The rearrangement joins TRBV7-6 to TRBJ1-1; no reliable D call. Trimming cost V 3 bases and J 5 bases, with 10 bases left between them. CDR1 SGHVS and CDR2 FNYEAQ come from the germline V gene. The CDR3 has 13 residues. DNA of the CDR3: TGTGCCAGCAGCTTGCGGACTGTTACTGAAGCTTTCTTT. It is translated as CASSLRTVTEAFF.

A few counts support this clonotype. This chain uses TRBV14 with TRBJ2-2; no definite D call. The CDR3 totals 15 residues. V was clipped by 0 bases and J by 6 bases, with 11 bases between them. Germline CDR1 and CDR2: SGHDN and FVKESK. CDR3 nucleotide sequence: TGTGCCAGCAGCCAAGAAAGTTGGACCCCCGGGGAGCTGTTTTTT. It is translated as CASSQESWTPGELFF.

At least ten counts were recorded for this clonotype. V is TRBV5-1 and J is TRBJ1-1, with 8 bases lining up with TRBD1. The CDR3 spans 14 residues. The germline V gene has CDR1 SGHRS and CDR2 YFSETQ. V was clipped by 2 bases and J by 1 base; unmatched bases: 1. This CDR3 reads CASSFGTGNTEAFF. The CDR3 nucleotides are TGCGCCAGCAGCTTCGGGACAGGGAACACTGAAGCTTTCTTT. Full variable domain (missing parts from reference TRBV5-1 and TRBJ1-1): KAGVTQTPRYLIKTRGQQVTLSCSPISGHRSVSWYQQTPGQGLQFLFEYFSETQRNKGNFPGRFSGRQFSNSRSEMNVSTLELGDSALYLCASSFGTGNTEAFFGQGTRLTVV.

Only a few counts were recorded for this clonotype. This chain joins TRBV6-5 and TRBJ1-1, with D hard to call. CDR1 and CDR2 (germline): MNHEY, SVGAGI. There are 13 residues in the CDR3. Trimming stripped 0 bases from V and 6 bases from J, with 8 bases between. The CDR3 sequence is CASSYSYGSEAFF. The CDR3 DNA reads TGTGCCAGCAGTTACTCATATGGGTCTGAAGCTTTCTTT.

The chain carries TRBV24-1 and TRBJ2-5; possibly TRBD1 for D (5 bases). Per the germline V gene, CDR1 is KGHDR and CDR2 is SFDVKD. V lost 4 bases to trimming and J lost 2 bases, with 10 bases between them. This CDR3 has 14 residues. Here the CDR3 reads CATSDPRVQETQYF. The CDR3 nucleotides are TGTGCCACCAGTGACCCCAGGGTTCAAGAGACCCAGTACTTC.

This clonotype has a handful of counts. The chain combines TRBV4-2 with TRBJ2-3; 9 nucleotides line up with TRBD2. Germline V gene lookup returns CDR1 LGHNA and CDR2 YNFKEQ. V lost 1 base to trimming and J lost 4 bases; unmatched junction nucleotides: 15. The CDR3 sequence is 19 residues long. The CDR3 region is CASSQVVGSSGVGADTQYF. The CDR3 region has the DNA TGTGCCAGCAGCCAAGTGGTAGGCTCTAGCGGGGTAGGGGCAGATACGCAGTATTTT.